This TCR beta chain was obtained from a study of monozygotic twins with inflammatory bowel disease. As to this clonotype: Its matching antigen is unknown.

Study observations and caveats: Other individuals had fewer clonotypes in common with IBD patients than with healthy twins, especially with disease activity. Extra variability in the repertoires of patients may have come from differing immunosuppressive treatments.

Investigators made cDNA in eight separate reactions per sample. TCRdb derives one entry per CDR3 protein from the 5' RACE reads, leaving out DNA. Its table records 150,000 to 200,000 distinct CDR3 sequences. Whole blood that had not undergone T cell sorting provided the isolated total RNA. The germline V gene has CDR1 SNHLY and CDR2 FYNNEI. The CDR3 length is 15 residues. This TCR came from a human donor with ulcerative colitis or Crohn's disease, or a healthy co-twin of an affected twin (not recorded which). The rearrangement joins TRBV2 to TRBJ2-5. The specimen was blood. CDR3 protein: CASSVRSLVTETQYF.